These 10 T cell receptor beta chains originate from one sample sequenced in a study of CD8 T cells in Susac syndrome. RNA, at roughly 0.5 to 1 ug, was reverse transcribed with random hexamers. TCRdb re-derived calls from the immunoSEQ multiplex PCR reads in MiXCR, one entry per CDR3 protein. Of some 65,000 distinct CDR3 sequences in the sample, over 85% were seen once. Sequenced: CD8+ T cells from PBMCs. These receptors were taken from a human donor with multiple sclerosis.

The rearrangement links TRBV28 to TRBJ2-5, with D unclear. CDR1 is MDHEN and CDR2 is SYDVKM in the germline V gene. Between the trimmed V and J ends, which lost 5 bases and 0 bases, there was a span of 13 bases. This CDR3 is 15 amino acids long. The CDR3: CASSPGRHDQETQYF. The DNA of the CDR3 is TGTGCCAGCAGTCCGGGCCGACACGACCAAGAGACCCAGTACTTC.

The chain is built from TRBV27 and TRBJ2-6; no clear D. V was shortened by 5 bases and J by 3 bases, with 17 bases between the two germline ends. CDR1 MNHEY and CDR2 SMNVEV come from the germline V gene (reference sequence). The CDR3 has 17 residues. The CDR3 is CASSPGPSWFGANVLTF. The CDR3 DNA follows: TGTGCCAGCAGTCCAGGTCCATCTTGGTTTGGGGCCAACGTCCTGACTTTC. The entire variable domain, with the rest obtained from reference TRBV27 and TRBJ2-6, is as follows: EAQVTQNPRYLITVTGKKLTVTCSQNMNHEYMSWYRQDPGLGLRQIYYSMNVEVTDKGDVPEGYKVSRKEKRNFPLILESPSPNQTSLYFCASSPGPSWFGANVLTFGAGSRLTVL.

This clonotype was seen only once. The V call is TRBV6-2 or TRBV6-3, the J call TRBJ2-5; maybe TRBD1 (5 bases). Trimming took off 6 bases at V and 5 bases at J, with 13 bases between the two ends. CDR1 is MNHEY and CDR2 is SVGEGT in the germline V gene. CDR3 length: 13 amino acids. CDR3 coding DNA: TGTGCCAGCAGCCCGGACAAATGGGAGACCCAGTACTTC. Translating gives CASSPDKWETQYF.

The chain uses TRBV15 and TRBJ2-5; no clear D. V lost 4 bases, J lost 4 bases, and 10 bases lay in between. Germline CDR1 reads LNHNV; CDR2 reads YYDKDF (reference sequence). The length of the CDR3 is 13 residues. The CDR3 region is CATSKPPGETQYF. The CDR3 DNA reads as TGTGCCACCAGCAAGCCCCCGGGAGAGACCCAGTACTTC.

This clonotype was seen only once. The rearrangement uses TRBV7-6 and TRBJ1-5, with a weak D call TRBD1 (5 bases). The length of the CDR3 is 13 residues. The germline V gene encodes CDR1 SGHVS and CDR2 FNYEAQ. The V end lost 1 base, the J end lost 7 bases, and 8 bases lay between the germline ends. This CDR3 is CASSLGGFQPQHF. For the CDR3, the DNA is TGTGCCAGCAGCTTAGGGGGGTTCCAGCCCCAGCATTTT.

The rearrangement uses TRBV9 and TRBJ2-5; D possibly corresponds to TRBD2 (6 bases). Looked up from germline, CDR1 is SGDLS and CDR2 is YYNGEE. The CDR3 covers 15 residues. The V end was cut by 0 bases, the J end by 2 bases, with 11 bases between. The CDR3 region has the DNA TGTGCCAGCAGCGTAGCTAATGGGAGGCAAGAGACCCAGTACTTC. It specifies CASSVANGRQETQYF.

The chain uses TRBV5-1 and TRBJ2-7, with unresolved D. This CDR3 contains 15 residues. The germline V and J ends were trimmed by 4 bases and 1 base, with 15 bases remaining between them. Germline lookup yields CDR1 SGHRS and CDR2 YFSETQ. This chain's CDR3 is CASSPLPPESYEQYF. In nucleotides, the CDR3 is TGCGCCAGCAGCCCCCTCCCCCCCGAGTCCTACGAGCAGTACTTC.

The gene calls are TRBV30 and TRBJ2-3; 9 nucleotides line up with TRBD2. Losses at the gene ends were 5 bases for V and 3 bases for J; bases not matched to a gene: 9. CDR1 is GTSNPN, CDR2 SVGIG, per germline (reference sequence). The CDR3 contains 15 residues. CDR3 sequence: CAWRAGLAGTDTQYF. The CDR3 DNA reads as TGTGCCTGGCGGGCGGGCCTAGCGGGAACAGATACGCAGTATTTT.

The J gene is TRBJ2-5, the V gene TRBV6-2 or TRBV6-3; perhaps TRBD2 as D (5 bases). The germline gives CDR1 MNHEY, CDR2 SVGEGT. V was shortened by 6 bases and J by 5 bases, with 19 bases between the two germline ends. The CDR3 has 15 residues. CDR3 in amino acids: CASRASHPSAETQYF. In DNA, the CDR3 is TGTGCCAGCAGGGCTAGCCACCCCTCGGCCGAGACCCAGTACTTC.

The chain joins TRBV27 to TRBJ2-5, with TRBD2 identical over 15 bases. The CDR3 loop spans 15 amino acids. V lost 4 bases to trimming and J lost 6 bases; unmatched junction nucleotides: 3. Germline CDR1 reads MNHEY; CDR2 reads SMNVEV (reference sequence). This chain's CDR3 is CASSSGLAGGKTQYF. CDR3 DNA: TGTGCCAGCAGTTCGGGACTAGCGGGAGGAAAGACCCAGTACTTC.